This TCR beta chain was obtained from a study of blood T cell repertoires in COVID-19. As for the study in general: The origin of the acute and convalescent COVID-19 samples was the United States, Italy and Spain. The analysed material was cDNA or gDNA that came from T cells, B-cell-depleted T cells, or PBMCs.

Original methodology: Cell counts per sample came from amplifying reference gene primers. Libraries were prepared by immunoSEQ multiplex PCR; TCRdb keeps only in-frame clonotypes and omits some of them. The V and J calls and clone size are taken from that table; D and trimming were inferred from the DNA. The data contain some 200,000 clones, 81% of them singletons. This clone was seen only a few times. The V gene's germline CDR1 is SGHDN and CDR2 FVKESK. Trimming took 4 bases from V and 10 from J, leaving 16 bases between them. CDR3 length equals 13 residues. V is TRBV14 and J is TRBJ1-1, with D possibly TRBD1 on 5 matching bases. The sequence came from a woman aged 40 to 50 with COVID-19, enrolled during active disease. Input material: peripheral blood. The CDR3 here is CASSLFSTQGAFF. The DNA of the CDR3 is TGTGCCAGCAGCCTATTCAGTACTCAGGGAGCTTTCTTT.